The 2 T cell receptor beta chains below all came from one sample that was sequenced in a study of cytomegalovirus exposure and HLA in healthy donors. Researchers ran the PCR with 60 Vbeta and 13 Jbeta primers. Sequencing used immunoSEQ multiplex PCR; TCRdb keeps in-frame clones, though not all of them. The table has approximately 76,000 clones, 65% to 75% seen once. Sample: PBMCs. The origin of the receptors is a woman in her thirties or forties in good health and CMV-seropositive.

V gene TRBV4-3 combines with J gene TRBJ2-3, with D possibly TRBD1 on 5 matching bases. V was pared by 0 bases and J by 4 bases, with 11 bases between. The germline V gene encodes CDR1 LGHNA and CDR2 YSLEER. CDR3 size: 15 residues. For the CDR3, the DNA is TGCGCCAGCAGCCAAGAGTTTCAGGGTCCAGATACGCAGTATTTT. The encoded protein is CASSQEFQGPDTQYF.

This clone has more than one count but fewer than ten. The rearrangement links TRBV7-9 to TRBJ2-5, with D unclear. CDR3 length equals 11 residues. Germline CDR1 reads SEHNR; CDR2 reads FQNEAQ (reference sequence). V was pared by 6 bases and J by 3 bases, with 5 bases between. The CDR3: CASSSKETQYF. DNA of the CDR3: TGTGCCAGCAGTTCAAAAGAGACCCAGTACTTC.